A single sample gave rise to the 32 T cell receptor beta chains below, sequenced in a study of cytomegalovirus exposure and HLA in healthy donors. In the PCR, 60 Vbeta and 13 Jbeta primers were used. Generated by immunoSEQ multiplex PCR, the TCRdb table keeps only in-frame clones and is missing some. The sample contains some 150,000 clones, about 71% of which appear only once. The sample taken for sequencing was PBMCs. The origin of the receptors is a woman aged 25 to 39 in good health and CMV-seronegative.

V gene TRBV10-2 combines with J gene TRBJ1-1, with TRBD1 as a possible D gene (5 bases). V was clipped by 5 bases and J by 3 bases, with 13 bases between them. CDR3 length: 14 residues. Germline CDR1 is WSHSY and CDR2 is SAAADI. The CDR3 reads CASSIGPGDTEAFF. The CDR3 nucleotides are TGCGCCAGCAGTATAGGCCCGGGGGACACTGAAGCTTTCTTT.

The CDR3 DNA reads as TGTGCCACCGGAGTGCATCAGCCCCAGCATTTT. This translates into CATGVHQPQHF. The rearrangement links TRBV27 to TRBJ1-5; D is undetermined. The CDR3 loop spans 11 amino acids. Between the trimmed V and J ends, which lost 10 bases and 5 bases, there was a span of 9 bases. Germline assignment: CDR1 MNHEY and CDR2 SMNVEV (reference sequence).

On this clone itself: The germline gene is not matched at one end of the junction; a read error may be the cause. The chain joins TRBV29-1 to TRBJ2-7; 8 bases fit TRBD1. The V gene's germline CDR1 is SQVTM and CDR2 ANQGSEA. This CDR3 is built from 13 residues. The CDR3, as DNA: TGCAGCGTTAAAGACAGGGGAAGCTACGAGCAGTACTTC. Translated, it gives CSVKDRGSYEQYF.

The CDR3 nucleotides read TGTGCCAGCAGCCTTGGGCTGGGAGACTATGGCTACACCTTC. This gives the protein CASSLGLGDYGYTF. This sequence joins TRBV11-2 and TRBJ1-2; unclear D gene. CDR1 and CDR2 (germline): SGHAT, FQNNGV. The V and J ends lost 5 bases and 3 bases respectively, with 13 bases between them. This CDR3 contains 14 residues.

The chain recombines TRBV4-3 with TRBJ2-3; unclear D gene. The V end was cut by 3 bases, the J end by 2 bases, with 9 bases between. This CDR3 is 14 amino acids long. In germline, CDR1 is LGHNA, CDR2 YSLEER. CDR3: CASSQTQITDTQYF. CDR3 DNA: TGCGCCAGCAGCCAGACTCAGATCACAGATACGCAGTATTTT.

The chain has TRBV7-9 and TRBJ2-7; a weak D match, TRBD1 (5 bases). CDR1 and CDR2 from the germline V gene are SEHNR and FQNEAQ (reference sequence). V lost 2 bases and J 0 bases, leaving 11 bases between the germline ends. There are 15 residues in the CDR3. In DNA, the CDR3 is TGTGCCAGCAGCTTACAGGGCCAGCCCTCCTACGAGCAGTACTTC. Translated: CASSLQGQPSYEQYF.

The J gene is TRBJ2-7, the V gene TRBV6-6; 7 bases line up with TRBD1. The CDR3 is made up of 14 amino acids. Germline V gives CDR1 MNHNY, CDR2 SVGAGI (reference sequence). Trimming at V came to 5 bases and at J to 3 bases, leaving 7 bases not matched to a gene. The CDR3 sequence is CASSNPGQIYEQYF. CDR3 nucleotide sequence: TGTGCCAGCAGTAACCCGGGACAGATCTACGAGCAGTACTTC.

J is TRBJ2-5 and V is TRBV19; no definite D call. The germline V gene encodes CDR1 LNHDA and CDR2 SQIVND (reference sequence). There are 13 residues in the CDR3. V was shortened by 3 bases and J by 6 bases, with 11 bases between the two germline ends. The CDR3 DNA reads TGTGCCAGTAGTATGTCATCAGGTCAGACCCAGTACTTC. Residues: CASSMSSGQTQYF.

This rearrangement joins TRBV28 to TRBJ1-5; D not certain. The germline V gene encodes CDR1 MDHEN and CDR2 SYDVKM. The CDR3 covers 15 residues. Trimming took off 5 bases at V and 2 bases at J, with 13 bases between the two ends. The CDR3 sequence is CASSPWESRNQPQHF. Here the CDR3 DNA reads TGTGCCAGCAGTCCGTGGGAGAGTCGCAATCAGCCCCAGCATTTT.

The CDR3 here is CASSVDRVNTGELFF. In DNA form, the CDR3 reads TGTGCCAGCAGCGTGGACAGGGTGAACACCGGGGAGCTGTTTTTT. The chain has TRBV2 and TRBJ2-2; TRBD1 aligns across 8 bases. The germline V gene encodes CDR1 SNHLY and CDR2 FYNNEI. CDR3 size: 15 residues. V lost 6 bases and J lost 1; bases outside the gene matches: 4.

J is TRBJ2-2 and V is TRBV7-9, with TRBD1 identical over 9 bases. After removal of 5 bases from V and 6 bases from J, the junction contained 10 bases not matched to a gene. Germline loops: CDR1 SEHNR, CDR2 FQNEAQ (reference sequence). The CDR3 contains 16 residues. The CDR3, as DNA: TGTGCCAGCAGCGACCGGGACAGGGTTTTGGCCGGGGAGCTGTTTTTT. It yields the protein CASSDRDRVLAGELFF.

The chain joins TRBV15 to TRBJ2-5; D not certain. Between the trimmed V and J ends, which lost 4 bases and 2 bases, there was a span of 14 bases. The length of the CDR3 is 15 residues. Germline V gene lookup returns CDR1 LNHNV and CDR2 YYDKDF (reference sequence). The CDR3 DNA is TGTGCCACCAGCAAGACAACAGCCGATCAAGAGACCCAGTACTTC. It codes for CATSKTTADQETQYF.

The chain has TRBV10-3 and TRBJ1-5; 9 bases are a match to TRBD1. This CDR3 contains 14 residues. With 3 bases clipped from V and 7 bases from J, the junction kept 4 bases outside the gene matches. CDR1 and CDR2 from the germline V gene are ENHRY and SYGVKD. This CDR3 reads CAISDPGQGQPQHF. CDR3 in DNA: TGTGCCATCAGTGACCCGGGACAGGGCCAGCCCCAGCATTTT.

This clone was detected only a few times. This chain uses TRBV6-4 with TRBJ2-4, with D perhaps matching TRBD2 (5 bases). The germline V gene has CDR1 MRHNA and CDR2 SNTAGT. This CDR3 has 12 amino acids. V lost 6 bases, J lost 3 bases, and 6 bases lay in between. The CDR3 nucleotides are TGTGCCAGCAGGACTAACAAAAACATTCAGTACTTC. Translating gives CASRTNKNIQYF.

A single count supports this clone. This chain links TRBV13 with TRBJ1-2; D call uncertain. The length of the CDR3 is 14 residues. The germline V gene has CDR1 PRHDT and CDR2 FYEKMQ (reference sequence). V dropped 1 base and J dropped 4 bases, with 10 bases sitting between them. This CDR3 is CASSLVSGIYGYTF. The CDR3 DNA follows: TGTGCCAGCAGCTTAGTGTCAGGCATCTATGGCTACACCTTC.

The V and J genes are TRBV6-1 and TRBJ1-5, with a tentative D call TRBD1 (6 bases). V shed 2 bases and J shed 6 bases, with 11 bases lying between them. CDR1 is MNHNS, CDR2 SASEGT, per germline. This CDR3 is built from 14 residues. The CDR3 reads CASSEKGVGQPQHF. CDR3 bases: TGTGCCAGCAGTGAAAAGGGGGTGGGTCAGCCCCAGCATTTT.

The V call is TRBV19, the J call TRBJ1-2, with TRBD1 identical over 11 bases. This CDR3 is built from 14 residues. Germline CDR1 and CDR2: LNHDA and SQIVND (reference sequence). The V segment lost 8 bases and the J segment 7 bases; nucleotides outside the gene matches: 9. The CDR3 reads CASGHQGTGGGYTF. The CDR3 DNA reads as TGTGCCAGTGGACATCAAGGGACAGGGGGTGGCTACACCTTC.

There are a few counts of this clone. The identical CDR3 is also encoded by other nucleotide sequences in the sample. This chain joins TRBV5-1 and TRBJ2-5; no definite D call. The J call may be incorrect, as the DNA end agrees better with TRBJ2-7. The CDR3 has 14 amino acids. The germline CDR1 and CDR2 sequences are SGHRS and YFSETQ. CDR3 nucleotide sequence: TGCGCCAGCAGCCTAGATCCTAGCTCCTACGAGCAGTACTTC. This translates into CASSLDPSSYEQYF.

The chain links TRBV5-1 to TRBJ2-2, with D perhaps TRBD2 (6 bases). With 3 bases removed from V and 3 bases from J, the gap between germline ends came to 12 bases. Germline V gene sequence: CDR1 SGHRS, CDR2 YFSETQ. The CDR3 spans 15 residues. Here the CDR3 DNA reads TGCGCCAGCAGCTCGGGGGACCACTACACCGGGGAGCTGTTTTTT. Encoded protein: CASSSGDHYTGELFF.

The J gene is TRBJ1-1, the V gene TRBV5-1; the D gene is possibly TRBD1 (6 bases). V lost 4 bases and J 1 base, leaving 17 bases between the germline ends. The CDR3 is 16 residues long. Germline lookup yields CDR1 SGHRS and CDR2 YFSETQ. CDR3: CASSHKTGSGNTEAFF. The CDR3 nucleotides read TGCGCCAGCAGCCATAAAACAGGGAGTGGGAACACTGAAGCTTTCTTT.

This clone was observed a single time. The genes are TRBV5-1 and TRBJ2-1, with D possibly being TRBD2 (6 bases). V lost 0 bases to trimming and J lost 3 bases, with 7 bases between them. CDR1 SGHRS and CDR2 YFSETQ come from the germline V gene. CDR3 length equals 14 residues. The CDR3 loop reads CASSLGGDYNEQFF. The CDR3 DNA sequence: TGCGCCAGCAGCTTGGGGGGGGACTACAATGAGCAGTTCTTC.

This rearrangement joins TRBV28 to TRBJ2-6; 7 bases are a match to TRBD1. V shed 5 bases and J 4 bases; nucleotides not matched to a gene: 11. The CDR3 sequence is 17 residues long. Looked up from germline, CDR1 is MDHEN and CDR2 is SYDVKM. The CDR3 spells CASSGNEGAQGANVLTF. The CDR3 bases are TGTGCCAGCAGTGGGAATGAGGGGGCGCAAGGGGCCAACGTCCTGACTTTC. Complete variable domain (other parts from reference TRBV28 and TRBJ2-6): DVKVTQSSRYLVKRTGEKVFLECVQDMDHENMFWYRQDPGLGLRLIYFSYDVKMKEKGDIPEGYSVSREKKERFSLILESASTNQTSMYLCASSGNEGAQGANVLTFGAGSRLTVL.

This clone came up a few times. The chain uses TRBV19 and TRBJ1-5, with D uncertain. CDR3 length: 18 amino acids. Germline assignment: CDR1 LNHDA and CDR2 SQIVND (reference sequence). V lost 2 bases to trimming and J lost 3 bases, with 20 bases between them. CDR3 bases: TGTGCCAGTAGTATATGGGTAGGTGTCGGAGGGCACAATCAGCCCCAGCATTTT. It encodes CASSIWVGVGGHNQPQHF.

The CDR3, as DNA: TGTGCCAGCAGTTCTGGTAGCGGGGGGGCGAACACCGGGGAGCTGTTTTTT. It is translated as CASSSGSGGANTGELFF. The chain uses TRBV27 and TRBJ2-2; 11 bases match TRBD2. The V gene's germline CDR1 is MNHEY and CDR2 SMNVEV (reference sequence). The length of the CDR3 is 17 residues. The junction had 4 bases not matched to a gene; V was cut back by 4 bases and J by 0 bases.

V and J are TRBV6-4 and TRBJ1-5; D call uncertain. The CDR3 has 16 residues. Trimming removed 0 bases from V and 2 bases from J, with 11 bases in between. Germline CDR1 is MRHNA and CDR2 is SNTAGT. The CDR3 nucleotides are TGTGCCAGCAGTGACTCGAGGCTGAGACGCAATCAGCCCCAGCATTTT. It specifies CASSDSRLRRNQPQHF.

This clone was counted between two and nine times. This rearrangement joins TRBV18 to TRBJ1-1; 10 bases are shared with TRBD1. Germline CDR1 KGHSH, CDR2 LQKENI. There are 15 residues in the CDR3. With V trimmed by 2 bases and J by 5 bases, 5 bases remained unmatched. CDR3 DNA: TGTGCCAGCTCACCAACCGGACAGGGGGAGACTGAAGCTTTCTTT. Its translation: CASSPTGQGETEAFF.

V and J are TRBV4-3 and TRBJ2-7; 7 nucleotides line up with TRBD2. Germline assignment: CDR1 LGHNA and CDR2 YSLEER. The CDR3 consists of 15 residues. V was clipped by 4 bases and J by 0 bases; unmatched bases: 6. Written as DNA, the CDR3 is TGCGCCAGCAGCCGGGGGGGAGCGCCCTCCTACGAGCAGTACTTC. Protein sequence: CASSRGGAPSYEQYF.

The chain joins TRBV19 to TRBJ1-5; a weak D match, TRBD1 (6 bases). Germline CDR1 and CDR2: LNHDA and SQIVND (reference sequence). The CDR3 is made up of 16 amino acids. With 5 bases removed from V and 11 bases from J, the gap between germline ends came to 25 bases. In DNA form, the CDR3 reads TGTGCCAGTAGTCTGGAAGCCCGGGAAAACAGGGTGGCCCAGCATTTT. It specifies CASSLEARENRVAQHF.

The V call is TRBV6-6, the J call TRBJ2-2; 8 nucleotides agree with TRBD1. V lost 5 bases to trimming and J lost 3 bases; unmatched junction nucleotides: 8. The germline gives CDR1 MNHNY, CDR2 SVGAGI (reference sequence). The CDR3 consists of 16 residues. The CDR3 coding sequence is TGTGCCAGCAGTCCGCCTCAGGGGGCGGACACCGGGGAGCTGTTTTTT. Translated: CASSPPQGADTGELFF.

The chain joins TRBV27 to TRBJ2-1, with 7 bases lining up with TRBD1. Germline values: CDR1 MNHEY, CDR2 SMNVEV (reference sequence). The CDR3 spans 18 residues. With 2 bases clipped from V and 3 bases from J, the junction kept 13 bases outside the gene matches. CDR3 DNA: TGTGCCAGCAGTTTAAAGGGGGCACCGGGACCAAACTACAATGAGCAGTTCTTC. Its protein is CASSLKGAPGPNYNEQFF.

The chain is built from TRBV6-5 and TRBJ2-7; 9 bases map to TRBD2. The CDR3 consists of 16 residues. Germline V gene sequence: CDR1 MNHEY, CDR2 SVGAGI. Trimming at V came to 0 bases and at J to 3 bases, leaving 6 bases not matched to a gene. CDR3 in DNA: TGTGCCAGCAGTTACTCGAGGGCTAGCGGGGACTACGAGCAGTACTTC. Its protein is CASSYSRASGDYEQYF.

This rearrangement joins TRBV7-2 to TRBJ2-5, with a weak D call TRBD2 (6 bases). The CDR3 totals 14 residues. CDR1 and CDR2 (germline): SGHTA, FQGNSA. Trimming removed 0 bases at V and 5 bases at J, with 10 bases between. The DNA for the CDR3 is TGTGCCAGCAGCTTAGCTCGACTAGGGGAGACCCAGTACTTC. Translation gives CASSLARLGETQYF.